A single sample is the source of the 7 T cell receptor beta chains below, sequenced in a study of T-cell reconstitution after alpha-beta-depleted transplantation in children. Unique molecular identifiers were incorporated during preparation of the TCRbeta library. TCRdb reprocessed the PCR reads with MiXCR, giving one entry per CDR3 protein. The sample carries 19,000 or so distinct CDR3 sequences, over 10% recorded once. The source was PBMCs, mostly from graft donor cells, collected 60 days after TCRalphabeta/CD19-depleted stem cell transplant. The source is a female patient between 2 and 15 years old who had a stem cell transplant for congenital amegakaryocytic thrombocytopenia, so the T cells may come from the graft donor.

Ten or more counts support this clonotype. V usage is TRBV5-1 and J usage is TRBJ2-2; no clear D. Germline lookup yields CDR1 SGHRS and CDR2 YFSETQ. Trimming took 0 bases from V and 10 from J, leaving 7 bases between them. The CDR3 is made up of 12 amino acids. The CDR3 DNA is TGCGCCAGCAGCTTGGAGTCGGCGGAGCTGTTTTTT. Translation: CASSLESAELFF.

This clonotype was detected ten times or more. The chain has TRBV12-3 or TRBV12-4 and TRBJ2-2, with TRBD2 matching over 11 bases. Unmatched junction bases numbered 6, after V lost 5 bases and J lost 7 bases. This CDR3 comprises 15 residues. The DNA of the CDR3 is TGTGCCAGCAGTGCCACTAGCGGGGGCGGCGGGGAGCTGTTTTTT. Its translation is CASSATSGGGGELFF.

This clonotype ranks as medium-sized (0.01 to 0.1%). The genes are TRBV29-1 and TRBJ1-1, with D possibly TRBD1 on 5 matching bases. Germline CDR1 SQVTM, CDR2 ANQGSEA. The V end was cut by 4 bases, the J end by 0 bases, with 12 bases between. This CDR3 spans 14 amino acids. The CDR3 region has the DNA TGCAGCGTTGCCGGACGAGGGGTGAACACTGAAGCTTTCTTT. This translates into CSVAGRGVNTEAFF. Complete variable domain (other parts from reference TRBV29-1 and TRBJ1-1): SAVISQKPSRDICQRGTSLTIQCQVDSQVTMMFWYRQQPGQSLTLIATANQGSEATYESGFVIDKFPISRPNLTFSTLTVSNMSPEDSSIYLCSVAGRGVNTEAFFGQGTRLTVV.

This clonotype was observed many times. The CDR3 protein is CASSPSWKFDEQYF. CDR3 nucleotides: TGTGCCAGCAGTCCAAGTTGGAAGTTTGACGAGCAGTACTTC. The chain combines TRBV27 with TRBJ2-7; D unclear. The germline V gene encodes CDR1 MNHEY and CDR2 SMNVEV (reference sequence). This CDR3 contains 14 residues. The germline V and J ends were trimmed by 5 bases and 5 bases, with 16 bases remaining between them.

This clonotype was seen repeatedly, ten times or more. The chain links TRBV20-1 to TRBJ2-2, with D unresolved. Trimming stripped 5 bases from V and 0 bases from J, with 1 base between. CDR3 size: 11 residues. Germline CDR1 DFQATT, CDR2 SNEGSKA (reference sequence). CDR3 sequence: CSAANTGELFF. CDR3 DNA sequence: TGCAGTGCTGCGAACACCGGGGAGCTGTTTTTT.

This clonotype was observed many times. The gene calls are TRBV7-9 and TRBJ2-1; 8 positions match TRBD2. This CDR3 spans 16 amino acids. The V segment lost 3 bases and the J segment 5 bases; nucleotides outside the gene matches: 9. Per germline, CDR1 SEHNR and CDR2 FQNEAQ (reference sequence). The CDR3 bases are TGTGCCAGCAGCTTCATCCTATTCGGGGGGGACAATGAGCAGTTCTTC. The encoded protein is CASSFILFGGDNEQFF.

This clonotype showed up many times. The chain links TRBV20-1 to TRBJ2-1; D not certain. Trimming cost V 3 bases and J 5 bases, with 20 bases left between them. This CDR3 has 16 residues. Germline assignment: CDR1 DFQATT and CDR2 SNEGSKA (reference sequence). CDR3 sequence (DNA): TGCAGTGCTAGCAGCAGGAGAGCTTCAGGAGACAATGAGCAGTTCTTC. Translation gives CSASSRRASGDNEQFF.